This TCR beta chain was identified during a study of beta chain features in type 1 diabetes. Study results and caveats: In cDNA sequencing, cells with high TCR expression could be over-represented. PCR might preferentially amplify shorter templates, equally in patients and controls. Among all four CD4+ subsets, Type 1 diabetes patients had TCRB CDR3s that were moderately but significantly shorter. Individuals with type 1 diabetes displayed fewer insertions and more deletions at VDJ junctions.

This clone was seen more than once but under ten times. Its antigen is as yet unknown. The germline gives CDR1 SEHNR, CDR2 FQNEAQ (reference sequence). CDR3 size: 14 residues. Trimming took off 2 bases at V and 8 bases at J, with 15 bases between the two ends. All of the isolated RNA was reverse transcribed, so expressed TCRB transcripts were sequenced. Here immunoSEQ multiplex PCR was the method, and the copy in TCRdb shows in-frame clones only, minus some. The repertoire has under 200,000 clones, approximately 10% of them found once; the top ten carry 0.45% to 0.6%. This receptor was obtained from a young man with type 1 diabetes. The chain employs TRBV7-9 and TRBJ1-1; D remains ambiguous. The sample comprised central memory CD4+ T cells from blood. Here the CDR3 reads CASSLSSGTAEAFF. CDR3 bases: TGTGCCAGCAGCTTATCATCCGGAACAGCCGAAGCTTTCTTT.